This is a list of T cell receptor beta chains from one sample in a study of blood T cells in healthy people across ages. TCRdb reprocessed the 5' RACE reads via MiXCR and lists one record per CDR3 protein. The sample yields approximately 2,000,000 distinct CDR3 sequences, about 39% seen once. The sample taken for sequencing was blood. These receptors all come from a human donor in good health. CDR3s include the opening cysteine and the closing phenylalanine or tryptophan. The D gene is left open where the match is weak. Where a row states a size, it is once, few, many or the class of an expanded clone; other rows omit it.

abundance | j_gene | len | v_gene | d_gene | CDR3aa | CDR3nt
- | TRBJ2-7 | 16 | TRBV3-1 | - | CASSQDKLGRVHEQYF | TGTGCCAGCAGCCAAGATAAATTAGGCAGGGTCCACGAGCAGTACTTC
- | TRBJ2-7 | 13 | TRBV5-1 | - | CASSFKNEDEQYF | TGCGCCAGCAGCTTTAAGAACGAGGACGAGCAGTACTTC
few | TRBJ2-1 | 16 | TRBV4-3 | TRBD2 | CASSAPTSGLYNEQFF | TGCGCCAGCAGCGCCCCGACTAGCGGGCTATACAATGAGCAGTTCTTC
few | TRBJ2-5 | 16 | TRBV7-2 | TRBD2 | CASSLAISGIQETQYF | TGTGCCAGCAGCTTAGCGATAAGCGGGATCCAAGAGACCCAGTACTTC
- | TRBJ2-3 | 16 | TRBV6-1 | TRBD1 | CASSEKVRGREDTQYF | TGTGCCAGCAGTGAAAAGGTTAGGGGGCGCGAAGATACGCAGTATTTT
- | TRBJ2-1 | 11 | TRBV11-3 | - | CASRQTNEQFF | TGTGCCAGCAGACAGACCAATGAGCAGTTCTTC
few | TRBJ2-7 | 14 | TRBV20-1 | TRBD1 | CSARDGQASREQYF | TGCAGTGCTAGAGACGGACAGGCCTCTCGCGAGCAGTACTTC
many | TRBJ2-1 | 14 | TRBV11-1 | TRBD2 | CASSLAGGWNEQFF | TGTGCCAGCAGCTTAGCGGGGGGGTGGAATGAGCAGTTCTTC
- | TRBJ2-7 | 13 | TRBV11-2 | TRBD1 | CASSSQGATEQYF | TGTGCCAGCAGCTCCCAGGGGGCAACCGAGCAGTACTTC
few | TRBJ2-7 | 13 | TRBV10-3 | TRBD2 | CAIQSAGGYEQYF | TGTGCCATCCAATCAGCGGGGGGGTACGAGCAGTACTTC
few | TRBJ2-1 | 13 | TRBV29-1 | TRBD1 | CSADDRGGNEQFF | TGCAGCGCTGACGACAGGGGTGGTAATGAGCAGTTCTTC
few | TRBJ2-7 | 15 | TRBV20-1 | TRBD2 | CSARVASGDTYEQYF | TGCAGTGCTAGAGTCGCTAGCGGGGATACCTACGAGCAGTACTTC
few | TRBJ2-3 | 16 | TRBV7-2 | - | CASSNLGQLGTDTQYF | TGTGCCAGCAGCAACCTCGGACAGCTAGGCACAGATACGCAGTATTTT
few | TRBJ1-5 | 16 | TRBV12-3/TRBV12-4 | - | CASSLAEDYSNQPQHF | TGTGCCAGCAGTTTGGCAGAAGATTATAGCAATCAGCCCCAGCATTTT
- | TRBJ2-5 | 15 | TRBV12-3/TRBV12-4 | TRBD2 | CASSLTSGDQETQYF | TGTGCCAGCAGTTTAACTAGCGGGGACCAAGAGACCCAGTACTTC
- | TRBJ1-5 | 15 | TRBV20-1 | - | CSAATGQPSNQPQHF | TGCAGTGCTGCTACAGGGCAGCCGAGCAATCAGCCCCAGCATTTT
- | TRBJ2-3 | 17 | TRBV5-1 | TRBD1 | CASSLSPETGFTDTQYF | TGCGCCAGCAGCTTGAGTCCCGAGACAGGGTTCACAGATACGCAGTATTTT
few | TRBJ2-1 | 16 | TRBV24-1 | - | CATSDLVGRTGNEQFF | TGTGCCACCAGTGATTTGGTGGGCCGGACTGGGAATGAGCAGTTCTTC
- | TRBJ2-3 | 15 | TRBV29-1 | - | CSVYDTGMSTDTQYF | TGCAGCGTTTACGACACGGGGATGAGCACGGATACGCAGTATTTT
- | TRBJ2-7 | 12 | TRBV2 | - | CASQLNLGEQYF | TGTGCCAGCCAACTTAACCTCGGCGAGCAGTACTTC
few | TRBJ1-6 | 16 | TRBV7-8 | - | CASSARGGSYNSPLHF | TGTGCCAGCAGCGCTCGAGGGGGCTCCTATAATTCACCCCTCCACTTT